The 27 T cell receptor beta chains below all came from one sample that was sequenced in a study of blood T cell repertoires in COVID-19. Assay: immunoSEQ multiplex PCR; the TCRdb copy retains only in-frame clones and omits some. The sample has roughly 200,000 clones; 80% to 85% are singletons. The specimen sequenced was peripheral blood. Receptors were obtained from a woman over 75 with COVID-19, enrolled during active disease.

For this clone: The conserved closing phenylalanine or tryptophan is absent in this CDR3, likely reflecting a read error. No DNA is shown, since the ends of the CDR3 on it are uncertain; the CDR3 is the one TCRdb lists. The genes are TRBV6-4 and TRBJ1-5; the table's D call, TRBD1, was not checked against the DNA. The CDR3 totals 9 residues, both ends included. Germline-derived CDR1 and CDR2 are MRHNA and SNTAGT. The CDR3 reads CASSAVRDR.

The gene calls are TRBV3-1 (or the pseudogene TRBV3-2) and TRBJ1-4; 7 bases fit TRBD1. The CDR3 length is 15 residues. Germline V gene lookup returns CDR1 LGHDT and CDR2 YNNKEL (reference sequence). Losses at the gene ends were 1 base for V and 5 bases for J; bases not matched to a gene: 4. In DNA form, the CDR3 reads TGTGCCAGCAGCCAAGGAGACAGGGAGAATGAAAAACTGTTTTTT. It is translated as CASSQGDRENEKLFF.

This chain connects TRBV24-1 to TRBJ2-5; TRBD2 might be the D (6 bases). Germline values: CDR1 KGHDR, CDR2 SFDVKD. The V end lost 3 bases, the J end lost 1 base, and 11 bases lay between the germline ends. The CDR3 is 15 residues long. CDR3 nucleotide sequence: TGTGCCACCAGTGATCCGACTAGTTTCCAAGAGACCCAGTACTTC. Its protein is CATSDPTSFQETQYF.

CDR3 in amino acids: CASSPRTGNNSPLHF. CDR3 coding DNA: TGTGCCAGCAGTCCTCGGACAGGGAATAATTCACCCCTCCACTTT. The chain joins TRBV2 to TRBJ1-6; 8 bases agree with TRBD1. The CDR3 runs to 15 residues. Germline V gene data show CDR1 as SNHLY and CDR2 as FYNNEI. The trim removed 5 bases at V and 5 bases at J, leaving 5 bases unmatched.

This clone was seen ten or more times. In DNA form, the CDR3 reads TGTGCCAGTAGTCCTTACCGGGACAGTTTAATCAGTTGGACCGGGGAGCTGTTTTTT. Its protein product is CASSPYRDSLISWTGELFF. The J gene is TRBJ2-2, the V gene TRBV19; 7 bases line up with TRBD1. Germline V gene sequence: CDR1 LNHDA, CDR2 SQIVND (reference sequence). The CDR3 sequence is 19 residues long. V lost 5 bases to trimming and J lost 5 bases; unmatched junction nucleotides: 20.

The chain combines TRBV4-1 with TRBJ2-1; TRBD2 might be the D (6 bases). Germline lookup yields CDR1 MGHRA and CDR2 YSYEKL. V lost 0 bases to trimming and J lost 7 bases, with 7 bases between them. This CDR3 has 13 residues. This CDR3 is CASSQDSGNEQFF. CDR3 DNA sequence: TGCGCCAGCAGCCAAGACAGCGGGAATGAGCAGTTCTTC.

J is TRBJ1-2 and V is TRBV5-1, with TRBD1 matching over 9 bases. The CDR3 length is 14 residues. J gave up 4 bases and V 4 bases, and 5 bases lay outside the gene matches. CDR1 and CDR2 (germline): SGHRS, YFSETQ. In DNA form, the CDR3 reads TGCGCCAGCAGCGGTGGACAGGGGATCTATGGCTACACCTTC. This encodes CASSGGQGIYGYTF. The full variable domain, its missing parts supplied by reference TRBV5-1 and TRBJ1-2, is KAGVTQTPRYLIKTRGQQVTLSCSPISGHRSVSWYQQTPGQGLQFLFEYFSETQRNKGNFPGRFSGRQFSNSRSEMNVSTLELGDSALYLCASSGGQGIYGYTFGSGTRLTVV.

Note on this clone: The DNA is left out, because the CDR3 cannot be placed on it with certainty; the CDR3 is given as TCRdb lists it. V and J are TRBV6-6 and TRBJ2-1; TRBD2, the table's D call, was not compared with the DNA. Per the germline V gene, CDR1 is MNHNY and CDR2 is SVGAGI (reference sequence). The CDR3 sequence runs 16 residues, both termini included. CDR3 sequence: CASSTSGLAGEREQFF.

The rearrangement links TRBV5-1 to TRBJ1-4; D unresolved. The CDR3 has 16 residues. The V gene lost 6 bases and the J gene lost 1 base, with 16 bases spanning the gap. Per the germline V gene, CDR1 is SGHRS and CDR2 is YFSETQ. The CDR3 reads CASTPEGAGTNEKLFF. In DNA form, the CDR3 reads TGCGCCAGCACCCCAGAGGGCGCGGGAACTAATGAAAAACTGTTTTTT.

This clone was observed once. The rearrangement uses TRBV3-1 (or the pseudogene TRBV3-2) and TRBJ2-3; no clear D. The V end lost 2 bases, the J end lost 4 bases, and 13 bases lay between the germline ends. Per germline, CDR1 LGHDT and CDR2 YNNKEL (reference sequence). This CDR3 comprises 15 residues. The chain's CDR3 is CASSQTRNTPDTQYF. As DNA, the CDR3 is TGTGCCAGCAGCCAAACCAGAAACACCCCAGATACGCAGTATTTT.

V and J are TRBV4-1 and TRBJ1-6; D is undetermined. V lost 1 base and J 10 bases, leaving 20 bases between the germline ends. The CDR3 consists of 17 residues. Germline assignment: CDR1 MGHRA and CDR2 YSYEKL. The CDR3 DNA sequence: TGCGCCAGCAGCCAAGCTCTGTCGGGGATTTCTGGCTCACCCCTCCACTTT. It yields the protein CASSQALSGISGSPLHF.

The chain is built from TRBV23-1 and TRBJ1-5; 8 nucleotides match TRBD1. TRBV23-1 is annotated as an ORF whose role is uncertain. V dropped 4 bases and J dropped 1; count of bases not matched to a gene: 18. CDR3 length equals 20 residues. CDR3 region: CASSRTRTGSRVRSNQPQHF. In DNA form, the CDR3 reads TGCGCCAGCAGTCGCACAAGGACAGGGTCGAGGGTAAGGAGCAATCAGCCCCAGCATTTT.

This chain uses TRBV14 with TRBJ2-6; D gene unclear. Deletions cut 1 base from V and 4 bases from J, with 8 bases between. This CDR3 is 15 amino acids long. CDR1 SGHDN and CDR2 FVKESK come from the germline V gene. The CDR3 region is CASSQVVPGANVLTF. CDR3 in DNA: TGTGCCAGCAGCCAAGTAGTCCCCGGGGCCAACGTCCTGACTTTC.

This clone was picked up a small number of times. CDR3 bases: TGTGCCAGCAGTCATAGAAATGAGCAGTTCTTC. Translation gives CASSHRNEQFF. This sequence joins TRBV28 and TRBJ2-1; D is ambiguous. The CDR3 is 11 amino acids. Trimming took 5 bases from V and 7 from J, leaving 6 bases between them. Germline lookup yields CDR1 MDHEN and CDR2 SYDVKM.

The chain links TRBV5-1 to TRBJ2-1, with 8 bases that match TRBD1. The germline gives CDR1 SGHRS, CDR2 YFSETQ. V shed 0 bases and J 7 bases; nucleotides not matched to a gene: 3. The CDR3 runs to 14 residues. As DNA, the CDR3 is TGCGCCAGCAGCTTGGAGCAGGGGGCGAATGAGCAGTTCTTC. Its protein product is CASSLEQGANEQFF.

This rearrangement joins TRBV6-5 to TRBJ1-1; no clear D. Looked up from germline, CDR1 is MNHEY and CDR2 is SVGAGI. V was clipped by 2 bases and J by 8 bases, with 6 bases between them. The length of the CDR3 is 11 residues. The CDR3 reads CASSYETEAFF. The CDR3 coding sequence is TGTGCCAGCAGTTACGAGACAGAAGCTTTCTTT.

This clone was counted between two and nine times. The J gene is TRBJ2-7, the V gene TRBV7-8; 7 bases align to TRBD1. This CDR3 is built from 15 residues. Germline-derived CDR1 and CDR2 are SGHVS and FQNEAQ. The J segment lost 3 bases and the V segment lost 0 bases, leaving 5 bases of the junction unmatched. The CDR3 loop is CASSLAGQLFYEQYV. Here the CDR3 DNA reads TGTGCCAGCAGCTTAGCGGGACAGCTTTTCTACGAGCAGTACGTC.

The V gene is TRBV6-5, the J gene TRBJ1-2; 7 nucleotides agree with TRBD1. The germline V gene has CDR1 MNHEY and CDR2 SVGAGI. V shed 7 bases and J 5 bases; nucleotides not matched to a gene: 10. The CDR3 consists of 14 residues. CDR3 amino acids: CASTGGTVPYGYTF. The CDR3 DNA reads as TGTGCCAGCACTGGAGGGACAGTTCCATATGGCTACACCTTC.

The rearrangement uses TRBV7-8 and TRBJ1-5, with 9 bases that match TRBD1. The germline V gene encodes CDR1 SGHVS and CDR2 FQNEAQ. The CDR3 covers 16 residues. The ends lost 5 bases at V and 2 bases at J; junction bases unmatched: 7. In DNA, the CDR3 is TGTGCCAGCAGCCTTACAGGGGGCTTTGGCAATCAGCCCCAGCATTTT. As protein: CASSLTGGFGNQPQHF.

The chain joins TRBV6-2 or TRBV6-3 to TRBJ1-2; 9 bases map to TRBD1. V was clipped by 2 bases and J by 4 bases; unmatched bases: 14. Germline loops: CDR1 MNHEY, CDR2 SVGEGT. The CDR3 covers 18 residues. The CDR3 here is CASSYDPGQGGRAYGYTF. CDR3 nucleotide sequence: TGTGCCAGCAGTTACGACCCGGGACAGGGAGGCCGGGCCTATGGCTACACCTTC.

The rearrangement joins TRBV7-8 to TRBJ2-5, with 12 bases lining up with TRBD2. V lost 5 bases and J lost 5; bases outside the gene matches: 9. This CDR3 contains 16 residues. Germline V gives CDR1 SGHVS, CDR2 FQNEAQ. The CDR3 reads CASSKASGGALETQYF. DNA for the CDR3: TGTGCCAGCAGCAAGGCTAGCGGGGGGGCTTTGGAGACCCAGTACTTC.

The rearrangement joins TRBV5-1 to TRBJ2-3, with D possibly TRBD2 on 7 matching bases. Germline values: CDR1 SGHRS, CDR2 YFSETQ. V was shortened by 0 bases and J by 4 bases, with 12 bases between the two germline ends. The CDR3 runs to 15 residues. The CDR3 sequence: CASSLGRGLADTQYF. For the CDR3, the DNA is TGCGCCAGCAGCTTGGGGCGGGGGCTCGCAGATACGCAGTATTTT.

This clone was recorded only once. This sequence joins TRBV6-5 and TRBJ2-5; 9 bases align to TRBD2. Germline V gene data show CDR1 as MNHEY and CDR2 as SVGAGI. The CDR3 spans 16 residues. The J segment lost 2 bases and the V segment lost 0 bases, leaving 4 bases of the junction unmatched. CDR3 DNA: TGTGCCAGCAGTTACTCGCCTAGCGGGGTTCAAGAGACCCAGTACTTC. It is translated as CASSYSPSGVQETQYF.

The CDR3 is CASTPAGGPFSYNSPLHF. The CDR3 bases are TGTGCCAGCACACCAGCTGGGGGCCCCTTCTCCTATAATTCACCCCTCCACTTT. The chain uses TRBV3-1 (or the pseudogene TRBV3-2) and TRBJ1-6, with D possibly TRBD1 on 6 matching bases. The CDR3 covers 18 residues. Germline values: CDR1 LGHDT, CDR2 YNNKEL (reference sequence). V dropped 7 bases and J dropped 0 bases, with 19 bases sitting between them.

The gene calls are TRBV7-7 and TRBJ2-6; 7 bases are a match to TRBD2. CDR1 SSHAT and CDR2 FNYEAQ come from the germline V gene (reference sequence). The CDR3 totals 16 residues. The CDR3 DNA reads TGTGCTTGCGGGGGAGCGGTTTCTAGTGGGGCCAACGTCCTGACTTTC. Translation gives CACGGAVSSGANVLTF.

This clone turned up a few times. The V gene is TRBV28, the J gene TRBJ2-2; D might be TRBD1 (5 bases). The germline V and J ends were trimmed by 8 bases and 6 bases, with 19 bases remaining between them. The CDR3 covers 15 residues. Germline loops: CDR1 MDHEN, CDR2 SYDVKM. CDR3 protein: CASRSQGTSSGELFF. In nucleotides, the CDR3 is TGTGCCAGCCGATCCCAGGGTACGAGTTCCGGGGAGCTGTTTTTT.

The V gene is TRBV7-2, the J gene TRBJ2-1; the match to TRBD2 covers 13 bases. V shed 6 bases and J 8 bases; nucleotides not matched to a gene: 7. The CDR3 contains 15 residues. Germline CDR1 reads SGHTA; CDR2 reads FQGNSA. CDR3 residues: CASRRLAGGRDEQFF. The CDR3 DNA reads as TGTGCCAGCAGAAGACTAGCGGGGGGCCGGGATGAGCAGTTCTTC.